What follows describes a single T cell receptor beta chain. A few counts support this clonotype. Its cognate antigen has yet to be identified. A clone one base away is much larger, so this may be a read error. This sample is part of a study (dated by TCRdb to the mid-2010s). The method was RT-PCR. TCRdb names Illumina MiSeq as the instrument used. The public reads were reanalyzed by TCRdb: fastp trimming at Q25, MiXCR alignment, in-frame beta chains only. All rows with the same CDR3 protein become a single entry with the most common DNA and genes. This sample comprises hundreds of thousands of distinct CDR3 sequences, 14% of them detected only once. The ten largest clones add up to about 3.9% of the sample. V is reduced by 5 bases and J by 1 base, leaving a spacing of 9 bases between them. Including cysteine and phenylalanine, the CDR3 has 13 amino acids. Here the CDR3 DNA is all that survives: 39 bases in frame from base 1. Sequences MGHDK (CDR1) and SYGVNS (CDR2) are obtained from the germline V gene.

This TCR was sampled from a female donor in good health, serving as a healthy control. Sequencing used memory CD4+ T cells from blood. Recombination connected TRBV25-1 to TRBJ2-7; matching of 6 bases hints at TRBD1 as the D gene. The CDR3 region: CASSYQGSYEQYF. Read as DNA, the sequence is TGTGCCAGCAGTTATCAGGGGTCCTACGAGCAGTACTTC.